This T cell receptor beta chain was captured by sequencing in a study of tumor-infiltrating lymphocytes in primary liver carcinoma. Unsorted bulk tissue, about 17-34 mg of it, served as the source for co-extraction of RNA and DNA. Trimming removed 9 bases at V and 7 bases at J, with 16 bases between. Looked up from germline, CDR1 is MNHEY and CDR2 is SVGEGT. There are 13 residues in the CDR3. The input was around 530 ng total RNA; TCR beta cDNA was made from it with a constant-region primer. Slightly modified ARM-PCR with three nested multiplex PCR rounds yielded TCR beta libraries. Each of the first two PCR rounds ran approximately 9 cycles with TRBV1-TRBV30 forward and C-beta reverse primers. TCRdb independently ran MiXCR on the multiplex PCR reads; one entry per CDR3 protein. The sample has 90,000 to 140,000 distinct CDR3 sequences; about four fifths are singletons.

Sequenced input: liver tumor tissue from sampling region 3. This sample's subset: tumor region T3, left-lateral pole. This chain uses TRBV6-2 or TRBV6-3 with TRBJ2-1, with D possibly TRBD1 on 6 matching bases. The origin of this receptor is a man aged 40-55 years with primary liver carcinoma and hepatitis B virus infection. The CDR3 bases are TGTGCCAGAGCGACGAGAGGGGGTAATGAGCAGTTCTTC. It encodes CARATRGGNEQFF.